Each of the 21 T cell receptor delta chains below was sequenced from the same sample in a study of gamma-delta chains in newborns, infants, children. TCRdb redid clone calling on the reads using CATT. Of 4,000 to 5,000 delta-chain clones in the sample, less than 6.5% are singletons; the top ten hold roughly 9.7%. The sample consisted of blood. The receptor set was obtained from a child who was a newborn, infant or young child, either healthy, febrile or measles-vaccinated (not recorded which).

This clone turned up a few times. V is TRDV1 and J is TRDJ3, with TRDD3 as a possible D gene (6 bases). Trimming left V 2 bases short and J 8 bases short, with 10 bases between. CDR1 and CDR2 (germline): TSWWSYY, QGS. This CDR3 region has 15 residues. The DNA for the CDR3 is TGTGCTCTTGGGGAATTCACTGGGTACACCCGACAGATGTTTTTC. Protein: CALGEFTGYTRQMFF.

This clone has more than one count but fewer than ten. V is TRDV1 and J is TRDJ1; D not resolved. The CDR3 contains 18 residues. CDR1 and CDR2 (germline): TSWWSYY, QGS. Trimming pared 2 bases from V and 5 bases from J, leaving 24 bases between. CDR3 DNA: TGTGCTCTTGGGGAAGGTTTATTTCGTGAGACGCGAGCTGATAAACTCATCTTT. This translates into CALGEGLFRETRADKLIF.

Turning to this clone: The same CDR3 can be traced to other DNA sequences in this sample. The gene calls are TRDV2 and TRDJ3, with D possibly TRDD3 on 5 matching bases. The ends were cut back, 0 bases at V and 0 bases at J, with 14 bases in the middle. Germline V lookup: CDR1 GEAIGNYY, CDR2 EKD. The CDR3 is 19 residues long. CDR3 residues: CACDTGGFPSSWDTRQMFF. The CDR3 DNA follows: TGTGCCTGTGACACCGGGGGTTTTCCAAGCTCCTGGGACACCCGACAGATGTTTTTC.

Concerning this clone itself: The same CDR3 arises from other DNA sequences in this sample as well. The chain joins TRDV1 to TRDJ1; D uncertain. Trimming left V 1 base short and J 0 bases short, with 21 bases between. This CDR3 is 19 amino acids long. Per the germline V gene, CDR1 is TSWWSYY and CDR2 is QGS. CDR3 in DNA: TGTGCTCTTGGGGAACAGTCTTCGGGCGGACTCCCGTACACCGATAAACTCATCTTT. It specifies CALGEQSSGGLPYTDKLIF.

The chain couples TRDV2 to TRDJ3; D not resolved. This CDR3 is built from 17 residues. Between the trimmed V and J ends, which lost 1 base and 0 bases, there was a span of 9 bases. In germline, CDR1 is GEAIGNYY, CDR2 EKD. The CDR3 sequence is CACDTTGHSWDTRQMFF. The CDR3, as DNA: TGTGCCTGTGACACGACGGGCCACTCCTGGGACACCCGACAGATGTTTTTC.

V usage is TRDV2 and J usage is TRDJ3; 7 nucleotides match TRDD3. This CDR3 is 18 amino acids long. V was pared by 0 bases and J by 0 bases, with 4 bases of the junction left unmatched. Germline V gene lookup returns CDR1 GEAIGNYY and CDR2 EKD. The CDR3, as DNA: TGTGCCTGTGACACCTGGGGGAGTAACTCCTGGGACACCCGACAGATGTTTTTC. Protein: CACDTWGSNSWDTRQMFF.

The sample holds a few counts of this clone. A much bigger clone sits one base away, suggesting this may be a read error. The same CDR3 arises from other DNA sequences in this sample as well. The V call is TRDV2, the J call TRDJ3; 9 bases match TRDD3. Germline-derived CDR1 and CDR2 are GEAIGNYY and EKD. Trimming took 0 bases from V and 2 from J; bases not matched to a gene: 1. There are 17 residues in the CDR3. The CDR3 sequence: CACDTTGGPWDTRQMFF. The CDR3 DNA reads TGTGCCTGTGACACCACTGGGGGACCCTGGGACACCCGACAGATGTTTTTC.

This clone occurred a few times. V gene TRDV2 combines with J gene TRDJ3; 13 bases align to TRDD3. Trimming at V came to 0 bases and at J to 0 bases, leaving 10 bases not matched to a gene. Germline V gene lookup returns CDR1 GEAIGNYY and CDR2 EKD. The length of the CDR3 is 22 residues. The CDR3 DNA reads TGTGCCTGTGACACCTGGACTGGGGGATACGGCTGGAGCTCCTGGGACACCCGACAGATGTTTTTC. Translating gives CACDTWTGGYGWSSWDTRQMFF.

The rearrangement links TRDV2 to TRDJ3; TRDD3 agrees at 8 bases. The V segment lost 2 bases and the J segment 0 bases; nucleotides outside the gene matches: 8. CDR3 length equals 19 residues. Germline V gene data show CDR1 as GEAIGNYY and CDR2 as EKD. CDR3 protein: CACDRLAGGASWDTRQMFF. DNA of the CDR3: TGTGCCTGTGACAGGCTGGCTGGGGGAGCCTCCTGGGACACCCGACAGATGTTTTTC.

This clone was seen only a few times. V gene TRDV2 combines with J gene TRDJ1, with TRDD3 identical over 10 bases. There are 18 residues in the CDR3. Trimming cost V 3 bases and J 0 bases; bases outside gene matches: 12. Germline assignment: CDR1 GEAIGNYY and CDR2 EKD. The CDR3, as DNA: TGTGCCTGTGACCCACTTTACTGGGGGATTCGGGACACCGATAAACTCATCTTT. Its protein is CACDPLYWGIRDTDKLIF.

This clone has a handful of counts. V is TRDV1 and J is TRDJ1, with a weak D call TRDD3 (5 bases). Germline V gives CDR1 TSWWSYY, CDR2 QGS. The CDR3 sequence is 17 residues long. V was clipped by 4 bases and J by 3 bases, with 21 bases between them. The CDR3 sequence is CALGGLRRWGLSDKLIF. CDR3 nucleotide sequence: TGTGCTCTTGGGGGGCTACGACGGTGGGGACTCTCCGATAAACTCATCTTT.

A few counts support this clone. The chain recombines TRDV1 with TRDJ1; 11 bases line up with TRDD3. The V segment lost 0 bases and the J segment 1 base; nucleotides outside the gene matches: 19. The germline gives CDR1 TSWWSYY, CDR2 QGS. CDR3 length: 22 residues. The CDR3 reads CALGELRQPVLGDSWCTDKLIF. The CDR3 nucleotides read TGTGCTCTTGGGGAACTCAGGCAACCCGTACTGGGGGATAGCTGGTGCACCGATAAACTCATCTTT.

In this sample, this clone is medium-sized. The gene calls are TRDV2 and TRDJ3, with 10 nucleotides matching TRDD3. Germline values: CDR1 GEAIGNYY, CDR2 EKD. V lost 0 bases, J lost 4 bases, and 5 bases stayed unmatched. The CDR3 sequence is 18 residues long. CDR3 amino acids: CACDTVTGGSWDTRQMFF. CDR3 in DNA: TGTGCCTGTGACACCGTTACTGGGGGATCATGGGACACCCGACAGATGTTTTTC.

This clone is labeled as large. The sample has other DNA sequences that encode this CDR3 too. J is TRDJ2 and V is TRDV2; 8 bases align to TRDD3. The CDR3 is 15 residues long. V lost 3 bases, J lost 5 bases, and 7 bases stayed unmatched. Germline CDR1 is GEAIGNYY and CDR2 is EKD. The CDR3 is CACDPLLGVTAQLFF. The CDR3, as DNA: TGTGCCTGTGACCCGTTACTGGGGGTTACAGCACAACTCTTCTTT.

This clone was seen a few times. V gene TRDV2 combines with J gene TRDJ3; TRDD3 matches 8 bases. The CDR3 is made up of 20 amino acids. The ends lost 3 bases at V and 0 bases at J; junction bases unmatched: 12. Per the germline V gene, CDR1 is GEAIGNYY and CDR2 is EKD. The CDR3 reads CACDSSTGGPSSWDTRQMFF. The CDR3 coding sequence is TGTGCCTGTGACTCCTCTACTGGGGGCCCCAGCTCCTGGGACACCCGACAGATGTTTTTC.

This clone was observed a handful of times. The CDR3 loop reads CACDSGMGDTGSSWDTRQMFF. The CDR3 DNA sequence: TGTGCCTGTGACTCCGGAATGGGGGATACGGGGAGCTCCTGGGACACCCGACAGATGTTTTTC. The chain employs TRDV2 and TRDJ3; 11 positions match TRDD3. Germline V lookup: CDR1 GEAIGNYY, CDR2 EKD. Losses at the gene ends were 3 bases for V and 0 bases for J; bases not matched to a gene: 12. The CDR3 totals 21 residues.

The chain joins TRDV1 to TRDJ1; 9 bases agree with TRDD3. The germline V gene encodes CDR1 TSWWSYY and CDR2 QGS. The V and J ends lost 6 bases and 0 bases, in that order; junction bases with no gene match: 14. This CDR3 spans 18 amino acids. The CDR3 nucleotides are TGTGCTCTTGGAAAGGTCCGGGGGATACAGAGGTACACCGATAAACTCATCTTT. Protein product: CALGKVRGIQRYTDKLIF.

The V gene is TRDV1, the J gene TRDJ1, with TRDD2 matching over 8 bases. CDR1 and CDR2 (germline): TSWWSYY, QGS. The V and J ends lost 1 base and 7 bases, in that order; junction bases with no gene match: 23. The CDR3 loop spans 20 amino acids. For the CDR3, the DNA is TGTGCTCTTGGGGAACGCGTCTTCCTACTTGATCCGCCCCAGTTCGTTAAACTCATCTTT. Its translation is CALGERVFLLDPPQFVKLIF.

The chain has TRDV2 and TRDJ1, with D possibly matching TRDD3 (5 bases). V was clipped by 4 bases and J by 0 bases, with 23 bases between them. Germline V gene sequence: CDR1 GEAIGNYY, CDR2 EKD. This CDR3 is 18 amino acids long. CDR3 bases: TGTGCCTGTGAGCCCTTACGGAGTGGGGTCTTGTACACCGATAAACTCATCTTT. Amino acid sequence: CACEPLRSGVLYTDKLIF.

As to this clone: A read error may account for a junction end that differs from germline. The chain joins TRDV2 to TRDJ1; TRDD3 matches 12 bases. Germline V gene lookup returns CDR1 GEAIGNYY and CDR2 EKD. The CDR3 spans 16 residues. CDR3 loop: CACDTLTGGYTDKLTF. Written as DNA, the CDR3 is TGTGCCTGTGACACTCTTACTGGGGGATACACCGATAAACTCACCTTT.

By share of the sample, this clone is medium-sized. In DNA form, the CDR3 reads TGTGCCTGTGACACCGTTCCTGGGGGATACCCCAACACCGATAAACTCATCTTT. It yields the protein CACDTVPGGYPNTDKLIF. The chain uses TRDV2 and TRDJ1, with TRDD3 identical over 11 bases. The V gene end was trimmed by 0 bases and the J gene end by 0 bases; junction bases not matched to a gene: 8. This CDR3 spans 18 amino acids. Per germline, CDR1 GEAIGNYY and CDR2 EKD.